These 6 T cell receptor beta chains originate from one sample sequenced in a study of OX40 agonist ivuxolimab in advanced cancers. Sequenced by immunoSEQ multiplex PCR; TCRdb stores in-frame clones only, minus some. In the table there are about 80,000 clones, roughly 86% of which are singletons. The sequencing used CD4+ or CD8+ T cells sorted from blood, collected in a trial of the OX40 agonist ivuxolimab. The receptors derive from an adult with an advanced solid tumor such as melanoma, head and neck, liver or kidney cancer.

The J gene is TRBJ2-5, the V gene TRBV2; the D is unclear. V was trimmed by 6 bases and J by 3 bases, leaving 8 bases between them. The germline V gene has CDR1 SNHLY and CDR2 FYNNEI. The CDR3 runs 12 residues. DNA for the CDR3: TGTGCCAGCAGGGACGAGAAAGAGACCCAGTACTTC. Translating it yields CASRDEKETQYF.

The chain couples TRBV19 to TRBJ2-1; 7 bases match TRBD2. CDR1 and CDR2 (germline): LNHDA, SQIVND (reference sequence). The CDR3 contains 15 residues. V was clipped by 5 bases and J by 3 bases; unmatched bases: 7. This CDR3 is CASSGTIALYNEQFF. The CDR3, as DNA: TGTGCCAGTAGTGGGACTATTGCGCTCTACAATGAGCAGTTCTTC. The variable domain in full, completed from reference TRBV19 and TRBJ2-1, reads DGGITQSPKYLFRKEGQNVTLSCEQNLNHDAMYWYRQDPGQGLRLIYYSQIVNDFQKGDIAEGYSVSREKKESFPLTVTSAQKNPTAFYLCASSGTIALYNEQFFGPGTRLTVL.

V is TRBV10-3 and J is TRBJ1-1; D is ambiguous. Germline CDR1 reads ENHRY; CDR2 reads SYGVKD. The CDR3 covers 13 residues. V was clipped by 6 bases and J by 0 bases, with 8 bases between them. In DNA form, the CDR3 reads TGTGCCATCAGACGGGGATTGAACACTGAAGCTTTCTTT. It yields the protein CAIRRGLNTEAFF.

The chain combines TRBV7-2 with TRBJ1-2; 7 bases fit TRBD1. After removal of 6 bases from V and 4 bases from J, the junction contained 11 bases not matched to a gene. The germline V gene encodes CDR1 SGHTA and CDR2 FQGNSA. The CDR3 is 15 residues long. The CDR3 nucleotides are TGTGCCAGCAGTATAACAGGGGAAAAACGCTATGGCTACACCTTC. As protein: CASSITGEKRYGYTF.

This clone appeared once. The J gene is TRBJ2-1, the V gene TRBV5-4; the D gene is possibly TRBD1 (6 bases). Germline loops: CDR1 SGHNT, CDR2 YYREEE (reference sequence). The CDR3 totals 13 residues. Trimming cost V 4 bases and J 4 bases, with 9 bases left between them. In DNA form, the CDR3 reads TGTGCCAGCAGCGGGGGCAATTACAATGAGCAGTTCTTC. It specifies CASSGGNYNEQFF.

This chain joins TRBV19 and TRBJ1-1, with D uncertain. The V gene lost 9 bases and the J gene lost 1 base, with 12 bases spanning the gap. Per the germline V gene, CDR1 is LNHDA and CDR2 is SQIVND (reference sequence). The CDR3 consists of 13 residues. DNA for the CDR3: TGTGCCAGCGCACGGCGGCCGAACACTGAAGCTTTCTTT. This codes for CASARRPNTEAFF.